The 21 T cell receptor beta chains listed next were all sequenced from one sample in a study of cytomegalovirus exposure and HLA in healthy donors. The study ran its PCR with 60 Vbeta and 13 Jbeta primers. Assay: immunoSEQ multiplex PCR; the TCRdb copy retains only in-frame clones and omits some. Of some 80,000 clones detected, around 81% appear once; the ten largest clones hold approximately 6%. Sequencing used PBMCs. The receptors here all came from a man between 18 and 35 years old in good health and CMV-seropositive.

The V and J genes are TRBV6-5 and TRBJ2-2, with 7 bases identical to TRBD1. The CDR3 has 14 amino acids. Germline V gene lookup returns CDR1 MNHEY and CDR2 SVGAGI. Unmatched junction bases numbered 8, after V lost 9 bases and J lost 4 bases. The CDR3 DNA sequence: TGTGCCAGTTCGACAGGGTCGGTCACCGGGGAGCTGTTTTTT. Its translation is CASSTGSVTGELFF.

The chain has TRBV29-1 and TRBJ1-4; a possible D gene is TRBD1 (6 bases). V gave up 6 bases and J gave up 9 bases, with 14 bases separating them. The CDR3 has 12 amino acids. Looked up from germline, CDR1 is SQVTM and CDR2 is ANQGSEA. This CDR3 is CSVGDMKKKLFF. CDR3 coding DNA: TGCAGCGTAGGGGACATGAAGAAAAAACTGTTTTTT.

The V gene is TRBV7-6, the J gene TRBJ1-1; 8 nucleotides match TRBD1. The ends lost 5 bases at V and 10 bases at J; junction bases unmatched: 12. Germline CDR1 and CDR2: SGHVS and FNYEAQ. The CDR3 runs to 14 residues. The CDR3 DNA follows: TGTGCCAGCAGCCCCCAGGGGGCCTATAGTTCAGCTTTCTTT. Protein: CASSPQGAYSSAFF.

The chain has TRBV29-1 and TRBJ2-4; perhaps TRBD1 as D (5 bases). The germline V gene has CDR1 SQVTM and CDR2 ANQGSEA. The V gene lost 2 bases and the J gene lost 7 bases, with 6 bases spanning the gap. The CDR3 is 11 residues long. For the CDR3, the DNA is TGCAGCGTTGAAAGACAGAACATTCAGTACTTC. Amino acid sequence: CSVERQNIQYF.

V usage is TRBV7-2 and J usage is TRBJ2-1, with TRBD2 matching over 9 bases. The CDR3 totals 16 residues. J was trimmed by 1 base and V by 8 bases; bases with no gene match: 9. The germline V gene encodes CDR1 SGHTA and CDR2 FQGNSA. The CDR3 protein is CASQVKAGGSYNEQFF. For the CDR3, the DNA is TGTGCCAGCCAAGTCAAAGCGGGAGGATCCTACAATGAGCAGTTCTTC.

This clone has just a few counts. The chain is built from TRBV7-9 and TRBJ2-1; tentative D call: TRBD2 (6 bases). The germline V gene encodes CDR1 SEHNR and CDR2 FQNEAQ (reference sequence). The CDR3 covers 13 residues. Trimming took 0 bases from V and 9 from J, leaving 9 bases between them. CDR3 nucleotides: TGTGCCAGCAGCTTAGCGCAGGAGGGTGAGCAGTTCTTC. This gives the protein CASSLAQEGEQFF.

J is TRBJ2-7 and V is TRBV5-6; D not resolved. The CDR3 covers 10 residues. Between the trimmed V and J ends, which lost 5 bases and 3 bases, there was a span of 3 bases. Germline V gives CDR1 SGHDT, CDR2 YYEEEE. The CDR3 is CASSLYEQYF. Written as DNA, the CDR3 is TGTGCCAGCAGTCTCTACGAGCAGTACTTC.

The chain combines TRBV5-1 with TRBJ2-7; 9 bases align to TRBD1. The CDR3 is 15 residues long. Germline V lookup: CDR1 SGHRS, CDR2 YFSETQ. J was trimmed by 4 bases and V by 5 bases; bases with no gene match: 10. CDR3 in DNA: TGCGCCAGCAGTACCGGGACAGGGTGGTTTTACGAGCAGTACTTC. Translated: CASSTGTGWFYEQYF.

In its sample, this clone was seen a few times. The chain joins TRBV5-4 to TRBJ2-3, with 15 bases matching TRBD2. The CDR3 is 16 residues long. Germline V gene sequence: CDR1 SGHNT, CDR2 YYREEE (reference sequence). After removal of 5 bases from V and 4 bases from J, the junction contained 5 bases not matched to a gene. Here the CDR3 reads CASRHRTSGRADTQYF. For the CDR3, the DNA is TGTGCCAGCAGGCATAGGACTAGCGGGAGGGCAGATACGCAGTATTTT.

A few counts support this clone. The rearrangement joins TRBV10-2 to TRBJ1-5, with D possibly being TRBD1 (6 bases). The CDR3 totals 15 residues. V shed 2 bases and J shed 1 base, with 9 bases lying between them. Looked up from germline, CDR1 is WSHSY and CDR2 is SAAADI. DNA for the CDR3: TGCGCCAGCAGTGAGAAGGGGACAAGCAATCAGCCCCAGCATTTT. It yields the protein CASSEKGTSNQPQHF.

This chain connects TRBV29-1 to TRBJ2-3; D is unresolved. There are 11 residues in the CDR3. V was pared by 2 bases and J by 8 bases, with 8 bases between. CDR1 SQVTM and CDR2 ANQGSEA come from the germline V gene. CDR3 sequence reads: CSVEQVFTQYF. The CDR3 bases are TGCAGCGTTGAACAGGTCTTTACGCAGTATTTT.

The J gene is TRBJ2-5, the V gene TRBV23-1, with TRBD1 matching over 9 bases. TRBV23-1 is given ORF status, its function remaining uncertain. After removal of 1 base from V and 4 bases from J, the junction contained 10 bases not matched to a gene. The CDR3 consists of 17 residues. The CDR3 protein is CASSQLSHRGRLETQYF. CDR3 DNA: TGCGCCAGCAGTCAATTGTCCCACAGGGGGCGTTTAGAGACCCAGTACTTC.

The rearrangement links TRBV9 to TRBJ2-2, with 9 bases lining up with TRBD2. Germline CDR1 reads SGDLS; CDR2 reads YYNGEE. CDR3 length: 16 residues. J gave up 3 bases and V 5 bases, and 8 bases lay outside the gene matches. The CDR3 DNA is TGTGCCAGCAGTCCCAGAGGCGGGAGGGACACCGGGGAGCTGTTTTTT. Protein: CASSPRGGRDTGELFF.

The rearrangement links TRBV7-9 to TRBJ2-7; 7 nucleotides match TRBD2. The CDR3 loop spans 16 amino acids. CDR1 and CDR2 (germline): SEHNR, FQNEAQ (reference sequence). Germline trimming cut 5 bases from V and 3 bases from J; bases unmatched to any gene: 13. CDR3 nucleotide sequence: TGTGCCAGCAGCCTTCGAGGGGCTAGCGGAAACTACGAGCAGTACTTC. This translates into CASSLRGASGNYEQYF.

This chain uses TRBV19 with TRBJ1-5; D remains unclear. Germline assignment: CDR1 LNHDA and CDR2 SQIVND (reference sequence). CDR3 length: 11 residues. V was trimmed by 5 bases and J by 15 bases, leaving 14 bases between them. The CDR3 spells CASSFMADTHF. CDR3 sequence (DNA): TGTGCCAGTAGTTTCATGGCCGATACGCATTTT. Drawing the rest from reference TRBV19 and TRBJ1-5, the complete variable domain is DGGITQSPKYLFRKEGQNVTLSCEQNLNHDAMYWYRQDPGQGLRLIYYSQIVNDFQKGDIAEGYSVSREKKESFPLTVTSAQKNPTAFYLCASSFMADTHFGDGTRLSIL.

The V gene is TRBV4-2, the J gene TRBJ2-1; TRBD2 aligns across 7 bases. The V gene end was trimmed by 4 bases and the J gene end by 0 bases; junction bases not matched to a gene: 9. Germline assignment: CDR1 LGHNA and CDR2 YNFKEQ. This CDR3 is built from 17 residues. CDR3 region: CASSPGGGSLSYNEQFF. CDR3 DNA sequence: TGTGCCAGCAGCCCGGGTGGCGGGAGCCTCTCCTACAATGAGCAGTTCTTC.

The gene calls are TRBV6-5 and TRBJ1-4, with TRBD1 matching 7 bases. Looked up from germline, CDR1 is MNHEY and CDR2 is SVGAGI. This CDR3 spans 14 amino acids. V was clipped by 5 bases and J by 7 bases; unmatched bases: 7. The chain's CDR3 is CASSPGGSTEKLFF. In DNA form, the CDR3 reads TGTGCCAGCAGTCCAGGGGGGTCGACTGAAAAACTGTTTTTT.

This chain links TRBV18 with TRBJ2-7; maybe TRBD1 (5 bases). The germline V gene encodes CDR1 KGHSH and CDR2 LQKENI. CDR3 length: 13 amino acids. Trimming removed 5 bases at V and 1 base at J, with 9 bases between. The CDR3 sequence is CASSYRPSYEQYF. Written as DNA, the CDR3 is TGTGCCAGCTCATACAGGCCGTCCTACGAGCAGTACTTC.

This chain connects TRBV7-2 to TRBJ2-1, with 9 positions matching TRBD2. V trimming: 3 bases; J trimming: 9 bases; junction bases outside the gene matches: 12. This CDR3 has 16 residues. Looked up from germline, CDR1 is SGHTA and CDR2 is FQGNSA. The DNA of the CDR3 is TGTGCCAGCAGCTTCCATAGCGGGGGAAATAGCGGTGAGCAGTTCTTC. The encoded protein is CASSFHSGGNSGEQFF.

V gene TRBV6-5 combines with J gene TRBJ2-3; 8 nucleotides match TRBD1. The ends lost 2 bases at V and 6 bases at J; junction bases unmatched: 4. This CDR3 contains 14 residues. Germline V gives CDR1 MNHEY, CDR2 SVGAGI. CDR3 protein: CASSYATGVDTQYF. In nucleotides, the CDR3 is TGTGCCAGCAGTTACGCGACAGGGGTGGATACGCAGTATTTT.

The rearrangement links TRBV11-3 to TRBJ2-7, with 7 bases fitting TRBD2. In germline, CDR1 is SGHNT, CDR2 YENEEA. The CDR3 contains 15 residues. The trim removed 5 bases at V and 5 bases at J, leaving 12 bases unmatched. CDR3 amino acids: CASSRSGTHPNEQYF. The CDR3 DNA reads TGTGCCAGCAGCCGGAGCGGGACCCATCCTAACGAGCAGTACTTC. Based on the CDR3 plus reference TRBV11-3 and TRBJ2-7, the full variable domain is EAGVVQSPRYKIIEKKQPVAFWCNPISGHNTLYWYLQNLGQGPELLIRYENEEAVDDSQLPKDRFSAERLKGVDSTLKIQPAELGDSAVYLCASSRSGTHPNEQYFGPGTRLTVT.